A single sample is the source of the 32 T cell receptor beta chains below, sequenced in a study of siplizumab effects on memory and regulatory T cells. Sequencing was performed with immunoSEQ multiplex PCR; in TCRdb, only in-frame clones are kept and a portion is missing. The sample yields about 100,000 clones, roughly 94% seen once. Sequencing was carried out using non-Treg CD4+ T cells sorted from blood. These receptors were collected from a human donor in good health.

The chain recombines TRBV5-1 with TRBJ1-2; D remains unclear. V lost 0 bases and J 5 bases, leaving 14 bases between the germline ends. The CDR3 is 15 residues long. Germline V gives CDR1 SGHRS, CDR2 YFSETQ. CDR3 DNA sequence: TGCGCCAGCAGCTTGGGGATTAACCGCCAATATGGCTACACCTTC. Its translation is CASSLGINRQYGYTF. Complete variable domain (other parts from reference TRBV5-1 and TRBJ1-2): KAGVTQTPRYLIKTRGQQVTLSCSPISGHRSVSWYQQTPGQGLQFLFEYFSETQRNKGNFPGRFSGRQFSNSRSEMNVSTLELGDSALYLCASSLGINRQYGYTFGSGTRLTVV.

This chain joins TRBV7-6 and TRBJ1-1, with D possibly being TRBD1 (6 bases). The CDR3 is made up of 16 amino acids. Trimming cost V 8 bases and J 2 bases, with 21 bases left between them. Germline CDR1 reads SGHVS; CDR2 reads FNYEAQ. This CDR3 is CASSITPGRGNTEAFF. CDR3 coding DNA: TGTGCCAGCTCAATCACCCCCGGCAGGGGTAACACTGAAGCTTTCTTT.

The chain carries TRBV5-4 and TRBJ2-3; possibly TRBD1 for D (6 bases). CDR1 is SGHNT, CDR2 YYREEE, per germline (reference sequence). V was pared by 1 base and J by 6 bases, with 9 bases between. CDR3 length equals 13 residues. CDR3 nucleotides: TGTGCCAGCAGCTTGTGGGGGCCCGATACGCAGTATTTT. Translated, it gives CASSLWGPDTQYF.

V is TRBV5-1 and J is TRBJ2-7; 7 bases align to TRBD2. The germline gives CDR1 SGHRS, CDR2 YFSETQ. The CDR3 has 17 amino acids. J was trimmed by 1 base and V by 4 bases; bases with no gene match: 14. The CDR3 DNA reads TGCGCCAGCAGCCCACGAAGTCTAGCGGAAGGTTCCTACGAGCAGTACTTC. Translating gives CASSPRSLAEGSYEQYF.

This sequence joins TRBV9 and TRBJ2-3; D ambiguous. This CDR3 has 14 residues. CDR1 is SGDLS, CDR2 YYNGEE, per germline. V lost 4 bases and J 2 bases, leaving 11 bases between the germline ends. The CDR3 region has the DNA TGTGCCAGCAGCCCTCCCGGTCTCACAGATACGCAGTATTTT. Its protein is CASSPPGLTDTQYF.

The chain is built from TRBV19 and TRBJ2-1; a possible D gene is TRBD2 (5 bases). Germline CDR1 and CDR2: LNHDA and SQIVND (reference sequence). Trimming pared 3 bases from V and 4 bases from J, leaving 13 bases between. The CDR3 totals 15 residues. CDR3 coding DNA: TGTGCCAGTAGTATGCGGTCACGGGGATACAATGAGCAGTTCTTC. Translation gives CASSMRSRGYNEQFF.

This chain connects TRBV7-9 to TRBJ2-1; D not certain. CDR1 SEHNR and CDR2 FQNEAQ come from the germline V gene (reference sequence). This CDR3 spans 15 amino acids. V was shortened by 4 bases and J by 7 bases, with 17 bases between the two germline ends. Written as DNA, the CDR3 is TGTGCCAGCAGCTCCCCAGTACATCCCGAAAATGAGCAGTTCTTC. It encodes CASSSPVHPENEQFF.

This chain uses TRBV11-3 with TRBJ2-1, with D maybe TRBD2 (6 bases). This CDR3 has 16 residues. V gave up 1 base and J gave up 0 bases, with 10 bases separating them. Germline CDR1 SGHNT, CDR2 YENEEA. Here the CDR3 DNA reads TGTGCCAGCAGCTTAGTTGTCGGGAGCTCCTACAATGAGCAGTTCTTC. This translates into CASSLVVGSSYNEQFF. The variable domain in full, completed from reference TRBV11-3 and TRBJ2-1, reads EAGVVQSPRYKIIEKKQPVAFWCNPISGHNTLYWYLQNLGQGPELLIRYENEEAVDDSQLPKDRFSAERLKGVDSTLKIQPAELGDSAVYLCASSLVVGSSYNEQFFGPGTRLTVL.

The V gene is TRBV11-2, the J gene TRBJ1-1, with 7 bases that match TRBD1. The CDR3 spans 15 residues. CDR1 and CDR2 (germline): SGHAT, FQNNGV. Trimming cost V 2 bases and J 8 bases; bases outside gene matches: 11. This CDR3 reads CASSLLFRDSPEAFF. The DNA of the CDR3 is TGTGCCAGCAGCTTACTCTTCCGGGACAGCCCAGAAGCTTTCTTT. The full variable domain, rest sourced from reference TRBV11-2 and TRBJ1-1, is EAGVAQSPRYKIIEKRQSVAFWCNPISGHATLYWYQQILGQGPKLLIQFQNNGVVDDSQLPKDRFSAERLKGVDSTLKIQPAKLEDSAVYLCASSLLFRDSPEAFFGQGTRLTVV.

The rearrangement uses TRBV15 and TRBJ2-7; D is tentatively TRBD1 or TRBD2 (5 bases each). This CDR3 has 17 residues. V shed 0 bases and J shed 4 bases, with 19 bases lying between them. In germline, CDR1 is LNHNV, CDR2 YYDKDF (reference sequence). CDR3 in DNA: TGTGCCACCAGCAGAGATCGAGGGGCGAACTTGTTTTACGAGCAGTACTTC. Residues: CATSRDRGANLFYEQYF.

The V call is TRBV27, the J call TRBJ1-2; D call uncertain. The V and J ends lost 6 bases and 6 bases respectively, with 20 bases between them. This CDR3 has 15 residues. Germline values: CDR1 MNHEY, CDR2 SMNVEV (reference sequence). The CDR3 loop reads CASRPLLESPDGYTF. CDR3 bases: TGTGCCAGCAGACCTCTACTGGAGAGCCCAGATGGCTACACCTTC.

This chain joins TRBV2 and TRBJ1-5; possibly TRBD1 for D (5 bases). Trimming removed 6 bases from V and 2 bases from J, with 11 bases in between. The CDR3 length is 14 residues. The V gene's germline CDR1 is SNHLY and CDR2 FYNNEI. The CDR3 nucleotides read TGTGCCAGCAGCAGTACAGGACGCAATCAGCCCCAGCATTTT. It codes for CASSSTGRNQPQHF.

The chain couples TRBV5-1 to TRBJ2-6, with TRBD2 as a possible D gene (5 bases). Germline CDR1 SGHRS, CDR2 YFSETQ. V shed 5 bases and J shed 7 bases, with 16 bases lying between them. The CDR3 length is 15 residues. CDR3: CASRPDTGSANVLTF. Here the CDR3 DNA reads TGCGCCAGCAGACCCGACACGGGATCAGCCAACGTCCTGACTTTC. Full variable domain (remainder filled in from reference TRBV5-1 and TRBJ2-6): KAGVTQTPRYLIKTRGQQVTLSCSPISGHRSVSWYQQTPGQGLQFLFEYFSETQRNKGNFPGRFSGRQFSNSRSEMNVSTLELGDSALYLCASRPDTGSANVLTFGAGSRLTVL.

The chain links TRBV5-1 to TRBJ2-3; D not resolved. Between the trimmed V and J ends, which lost 2 bases and 7 bases, there was a span of 5 bases. The CDR3 covers 11 residues. Germline CDR1 reads SGHRS; CDR2 reads YFSETQ. CDR3 sequence: CASSFSNTQYF. Written as DNA, the CDR3 is TGCGCCAGCAGCTTTTCAAATACGCAGTATTTT.

The genes are TRBV5-5 and TRBJ2-1; 7 bases align to TRBD1. V trimming: 0 bases; J trimming: 7 bases; junction bases outside the gene matches: 1. The CDR3 contains 13 residues. Germline V CDR1 and CDR2: SGHKS, YYEKEE (reference sequence). The CDR3: CASSLATGNEQFF. Here the CDR3 DNA reads TGTGCCAGCAGCTTGGCGACAGGGAATGAGCAGTTCTTC.

The rearrangement joins TRBV6-1 to TRBJ1-5; D ambiguous. Trimming took 0 bases from V and 4 from J, leaving 4 bases between them. The CDR3 length is 13 residues. Germline-derived CDR1 and CDR2 are MNHNS and SASEGT. CDR3 in amino acids: CASSEAENQPQHF. CDR3 nucleotide sequence: TGTGCCAGCAGTGAAGCGGAAAATCAGCCCCAGCATTTT.

In this sample, this clone turned up once. V gene TRBV10-1 combines with J gene TRBJ2-5; 9 bases fit TRBD2. Looked up from germline, CDR1 is WNHNN and CDR2 is SYGVQD (reference sequence). The trim removed 6 bases at V and 3 bases at J, leaving 2 bases unmatched. The CDR3 spans 13 residues. The CDR3 nucleotides are TGCGCCAGCAGCTCTAGCGGGAAAGAGACCCAGTACTTC. Amino acids: CASSSSGKETQYF.

The CDR3 sequence: CASSPAPGLGLFF. The CDR3 DNA reads TGTGCCAGTAGTCCCGCCCCGGGACTAGGACTGTTTTTT. This chain joins TRBV19 and TRBJ1-4, with D possibly matching TRBD1 (5 bases). The CDR3 covers 13 residues. Trimming pared 5 bases from V and 13 bases from J, leaving 17 bases between. The germline V gene encodes CDR1 LNHDA and CDR2 SQIVND (reference sequence). The entire variable domain, with the rest obtained from reference TRBV19 and TRBJ1-4, is as follows: DGGITQSPKYLFRKEGQNVTLSCEQNLNHDAMYWYRQDPGQGLRLIYYSQIVNDFQKGDIAEGYSVSREKKESFPLTVTSAQKNPTAFYLCASSPAPGLGLFFGSGTQLSVL.

This chain joins TRBV28 and TRBJ1-2; D is ambiguous. The CDR3 runs to 17 residues. Germline values: CDR1 MDHEN, CDR2 SYDVKM. V was shortened by 3 bases and J by 2 bases, with 19 bases between the two germline ends. The CDR3 is CASSFRARLLTNYGYTF. The CDR3 DNA reads as TGTGCCAGCAGTTTTAGGGCCAGGTTACTCACAAACTATGGCTACACCTTC.

The CDR3 nucleotides are TGTGCCAGCAGCTTATCTCCAAGCACAGATACGCAGTATTTT. It specifies CASSLSPSTDTQYF. The gene calls are TRBV11-3 and TRBJ2-3, with unresolved D. This CDR3 has 14 residues. Germline V gives CDR1 SGHNT, CDR2 YENEEA. V gave up 2 bases and J gave up 0 bases, with 6 bases separating them.

The chain combines TRBV28 with TRBJ2-7; no clear D. Germline CDR1 is MDHEN and CDR2 is SYDVKM. The CDR3 covers 12 residues. V dropped 3 bases and J dropped 4 bases, with 7 bases sitting between them. CDR3 in amino acids: CASSLPHYEQYF. The CDR3 DNA sequence: TGTGCCAGCAGTTTGCCCCATTACGAGCAGTACTTC.

V and J are TRBV4-1 and TRBJ1-5; a possible D gene is TRBD1 (5 bases). Germline V gene data show CDR1 as MGHRA and CDR2 as YSYEKL. This CDR3 is 16 amino acids long. Trimming cost V 0 bases and J 7 bases, with 16 bases left between them. CDR3 nucleotide sequence: TGCGCCAGCAGCCAAGAGGCGTGGCAGGGTGGCCAGCCCCAGCATTTT. Translating gives CASSQEAWQGGQPQHF.

The chain combines TRBV19 with TRBJ2-1; the D is unclear. CDR3 length equals 14 residues. Trimming shortened V by 3 bases and J by 4 bases, and 10 bases separated the two germline ends. Germline V gene sequence: CDR1 LNHDA, CDR2 SQIVND (reference sequence). CDR3 in DNA: TGTGCCAGTAGTATTGTTGGGCCTTACAATGAGCAGTTCTTC. It specifies CASSIVGPYNEQFF.

The V call is TRBV4-1, the J call TRBJ2-3, with a possible D match to TRBD1 (6 bases). This CDR3 is 17 amino acids long. Germline CDR1 is MGHRA and CDR2 is YSYEKL. V was cut by 4 bases and J by 0 bases, with 17 bases left in between. The DNA for the CDR3 is TGCGCCAGCAGCCCGACCGCCGGGACACAAAGCACAGATACGCAGTATTTT. Its protein product is CASSPTAGTQSTDTQYF.

The V and J genes are TRBV4-1 and TRBJ1-6, with 7 bases aligning to TRBD1. This CDR3 spans 17 amino acids. Germline loops: CDR1 MGHRA, CDR2 YSYEKL. The V and J ends lost 2 bases and 6 bases, in that order; junction bases with no gene match: 10. The DNA of the CDR3 is TGCGCCAGCAGCCAACGCAGCCGGGACAGAGTTAATTCACCCCTCCACTTT. This encodes CASSQRSRDRVNSPLHF.

This clone was observed once. This chain joins TRBV30 and TRBJ2-3; TRBD1 matches at 7 bases. Trimming took 1 base from V and 6 from J; bases not matched to a gene: 7. Germline V lookup: CDR1 GTSNPN, CDR2 SVGIG (reference sequence). The CDR3 runs 14 residues. The DNA for the CDR3 is TGTGCCTGGAGTGGGACAGGTTCTCCGGATACGCAGTATTTT. Translation: CAWSGTGSPDTQYF.

This rearrangement joins TRBV19 to TRBJ2-1, with D perhaps TRBD1 or TRBD2 (5 bases each). The V end was cut by 5 bases, the J end by 7 bases, with 21 bases between. The CDR3 is made up of 16 amino acids. Germline V CDR1 and CDR2: LNHDA, SQIVND (reference sequence). Here the CDR3 DNA reads TGTGCCAGTAGTTCATGGGGGTTCTCGGGTACAAATGAGCAGTTCTTC. The encoded protein is CASSSWGFSGTNEQFF.

In its sample, this clone ranks as medium-sized. The V gene is TRBV5-1, the J gene TRBJ1-1, with 8 nucleotides matching TRBD1. CDR3 length: 16 amino acids. V gave up 2 bases and J gave up 0 bases; unmatched junction bases: 6. CDR1 is SGHRS, CDR2 YFSETQ, per germline. Here the CDR3 reads CASSFGTGPMNTEAFF. The CDR3 nucleotides read TGCGCCAGCAGCTTCGGGACAGGTCCTATGAACACTGAAGCTTTCTTT.

This chain joins TRBV30 and TRBJ1-2; TRBD1 agrees at 8 bases. V was pared by 4 bases and J by 8 bases, with 9 bases of the junction left unmatched. The CDR3 runs to 13 residues. Germline lookup yields CDR1 GTSNPN and CDR2 SVGIG (reference sequence). The CDR3 reads CAWTPPGGRGYTF. The DNA for the CDR3 is TGTGCCTGGACCCCCCCAGGGGGCAGGGGCTACACCTTC.

Details on this clone: Germline is not matched at one junction end, which may reflect a read error. V gene TRBV28 combines with J gene TRBJ1-3, with D unclear. The CDR3 spans 11 residues. Germline V gene lookup returns CDR1 MDHEN and CDR2 SYDVKM. The CDR3: CASSFGWAYFF. CDR3 nucleotides: TGTGCCAGCAGTTTCGGTTGGGCTTATTTTTTT. The whole variable domain, filled in from reference TRBV28 and TRBJ1-3, reads DVKVTQSSRYLVKRTGEKVFLECVQDMDHENMFWYRQDPGLGLRLIYFSYDVKMKEKGDIPEGYSVSREKKERFSLILESASTNQTSMYLCASSFGWAYFFGEGSWLTVV.

The CDR3 loop is CASSLTPPGQGVYEQYF. The CDR3 region has the DNA TGTGCCAGCAGCTTAACCCCCCCGGGACAGGGGGTCTACGAGCAGTACTTC. V is TRBV11-2 and J is TRBJ2-7, with TRBD1 matching 11 bases. There are 17 residues in the CDR3. From germline, CDR1 is SGHAT and CDR2 FQNNGV. V dropped 2 bases and J dropped 3; count of bases not matched to a gene: 9.

The chain carries TRBV5-4 and TRBJ2-3, with a tentative D call TRBD1 (6 bases). Trimming took 4 bases from V and 2 from J, leaving 11 bases between them. The V gene's germline CDR1 is SGHNT and CDR2 YYREEE (reference sequence). CDR3 length: 14 residues. CDR3 nucleotides: TGTGCCAGCAGCACAGGACAGATCACAGATACGCAGTATTTT. Its protein product is CASSTGQITDTQYF.